These 22 T cell receptor beta chains share one sample of origin, sequenced in a study of blood T cell repertoires in COVID-19. Clones were read by immunoSEQ multiplex PCR, and TCRdb kept only the in-frame ones, dropping some. The sample yields 300,000 to 400,000 clones, around 86% seen once. Sequencing used peripheral blood. These receptor sequences come from a woman in her fifties or sixties with COVID-19, enrolled during active disease.

The rearrangement uses TRBV5-1 and TRBJ2-1; 14 bases line up with TRBD2. The V gene's germline CDR1 is SGHRS and CDR2 YFSETQ. Trimming removed 2 bases from V and 3 bases from J; junction bases left unmatched: 13. The CDR3 has 20 residues. CDR3 sequence (DNA): TGCGCCAGCAGCTTTTCCGGGACTAGCGGGAGTATGGGGAACTACAATGAGCAGTTCTTC. It codes for CASSFSGTSGSMGNYNEQFF.

The rearrangement joins TRBV30 to TRBJ1-5; no firm D call. With 0 bases removed from V and 8 bases from J, the gap between germline ends came to 11 bases. This CDR3 has 13 amino acids. The germline gives CDR1 GTSNPN, CDR2 SVGIG (reference sequence). The CDR3 loop is CAWSVQWSEPQHF. For the CDR3, the DNA is TGTGCCTGGAGTGTACAGTGGTCTGAGCCCCAGCATTTT.

As DNA, the CDR3 is TGTGCCAGCAGTGGACAGCTAAGCTCTGGGGCCAACGTCCTGACTTTC. Amino acid sequence: CASSGQLSSGANVLTF. The V call is TRBV6-1, the J call TRBJ2-6; a possible D gene is TRBD1 (5 bases). The CDR3 is 16 residues long. The germline V and J ends were trimmed by 4 bases and 0 bases, with 10 bases remaining between them. Germline V gene data show CDR1 as MNHNS and CDR2 as SASEGT.

This chain links TRBV3-1 (or the pseudogene TRBV3-2) with TRBJ1-3, with 7 bases aligning to TRBD1. Germline V gene data show CDR1 as LGHDT and CDR2 as YNNKEL (reference sequence). The CDR3 sequence is 15 residues long. V lost 1 base, J lost 3 bases, and 3 bases stayed unmatched. The DNA of the CDR3 is TGTGCCAGCAGCCAAGCAGGGACAGTTGGAAACACCATATATTTT. Encoded protein: CASSQAGTVGNTIYF.

This chain links TRBV6-5 with TRBJ1-2, with TRBD1 identical over 7 bases. Looked up from germline, CDR1 is MNHEY and CDR2 is SVGAGI. This CDR3 has 12 amino acids. Trimming cost V 6 bases and J 5 bases; bases outside gene matches: 3. CDR3 loop: CASRRGQYGYTF. As DNA, the CDR3 is TGTGCCAGCAGACGGGGACAGTATGGCTACACCTTC.

This chain uses TRBV5-1 with TRBJ2-7; D gene ambiguous. The V end was cut by 4 bases, the J end by 0 bases, with 5 bases between. There are 12 residues in the CDR3. Germline V CDR1 and CDR2: SGHRS, YFSETQ. CDR3 DNA: TGCGCCAGCAGCCCCTCCTCCTACGAGCAGTACTTC. Translation gives CASSPSSYEQYF.

The CDR3 DNA follows: TGTGCCAGCAGCTTTTTTCCACTAGCGGAAGAGCAAGAGACCCAGTACTTC. Its protein is CASSFFPLAEEQETQYF. The chain has TRBV11-2 and TRBJ2-5; 8 bases match TRBD2. J lost 2 bases, V lost 3 bases, and 11 bases had no gene match. Germline V CDR1 and CDR2: SGHAT, FQNNGV. The CDR3 has 17 residues.

The count of this clone is one. The chain links TRBV3-1 (or the pseudogene TRBV3-2) to TRBJ2-5; D remains ambiguous. The CDR3 extends over 14 amino acids. Germline-derived CDR1 and CDR2 are LGHDT and YNNKEL (reference sequence). Trimming shortened V by 0 bases and J by 9 bases, and 14 bases separated the two germline ends. The CDR3 region is CASSQESWARPQYF. DNA of the CDR3: TGTGCCAGCAGCCAAGAGTCGTGGGCCCGGCCCCAGTACTTC.

The CDR3: CASSWEGQAEQFF. The CDR3 DNA sequence: TGCGCCAGCAGCTGGGAGGGACAGGCGGAACAGTTCTTC. The chain has TRBV5-1 and TRBJ2-1, with a possible D match to TRBD1 (8 bases). Trimming cost V 3 bases and J 13 bases, with 17 bases left between them. CDR3 length: 13 residues. Germline V gene sequence: CDR1 SGHRS, CDR2 YFSETQ.

The chain uses TRBV30 and TRBJ2-1, with 14 bases lining up with TRBD2. The CDR3 runs to 12 residues. The V segment lost 5 bases and the J segment 13 bases; nucleotides outside the gene matches: 4. CDR1 is GTSNPN and CDR2 is SVGIG in the germline V gene (reference sequence). CDR3 bases: TGTGCCTGGGGGGGACTAGCGGGAGACCAGTTCTTC. As protein: CAWGGLAGDQFF.

The genes are TRBV11-2 and TRBJ2-5, with 10 bases that match TRBD2. This CDR3 comprises 17 residues. CDR1 is SGHAT, CDR2 FQNNGV, per germline. V dropped 6 bases and J dropped 1; count of bases not matched to a gene: 11. The CDR3 region has the DNA TGTGCCAGCAGTTTTAGGGAGCTAGCGGGAGCCCAAGAGACCCAGTACTTC. Residues: CASSFRELAGAQETQYF.

The chain recombines TRBV27 with TRBJ1-5; 10 bases match TRBD1. There are 16 residues in the CDR3. The J segment lost 0 bases and the V segment lost 6 bases, leaving 5 bases of the junction unmatched. Germline V CDR1 and CDR2: MNHEY, SMNVEV (reference sequence). The CDR3 DNA reads as TGTGCCAGCAGAGGGACAGGGGATTATAGCAATCAGCCCCAGCATTTT. Its protein product is CASRGTGDYSNQPQHF.

V and J are TRBV7-2 and TRBJ2-3, with D unresolved. Germline assignment: CDR1 SGHTA and CDR2 FQGNSA. The V end lost 2 bases, the J end lost 9 bases, and 12 bases lay between the germline ends. This CDR3 is built from 13 residues. The chain's CDR3 is CASSLNQRITQYF. The CDR3 nucleotides are TGTGCCAGCAGCTTAAATCAGAGGATCACGCAGTATTTT.

The chain couples TRBV23-1 to TRBJ2-5; 11 bases fit TRBD1. TRBV23-1 is assigned to the ORF class and has an uncertain function. The junction had 15 bases not matched to a gene; V was cut back by 2 bases and J by 7 bases. The CDR3 has 18 amino acids. CDR3 nucleotide sequence: TGCGCCAGCAGTCAACAGATGGACAGGGGGCAGGAGACGTCGACCCAGTACTTC. Translated, it gives CASSQQMDRGQETSTQYF.

The chain is built from TRBV6-5 and TRBJ1-2; 9 nucleotides line up with TRBD1. This CDR3 has 13 residues. The germline gives CDR1 MNHEY, CDR2 SVGAGI. With 5 bases clipped from V and 6 bases from J, the junction kept 4 bases outside the gene matches. The CDR3, as DNA: TGTGCCAGCAGTCGGGACAGGGTAGATGGCTACACCTTC. The encoded protein is CASSRDRVDGYTF.

V is TRBV10-2 and J is TRBJ1-1; TRBD1 might be the D (5 bases). Deletions cut 6 bases from V and 5 bases from J, with 7 bases between. The CDR3 is 11 residues long. CDR1 is WSHSY, CDR2 SAAADI, per germline. The CDR3 loop is CASSKGTEAFF. DNA of the CDR3: TGCGCCAGCAGCAAGGGGACTGAAGCTTTCTTT.

The chain recombines TRBV18 with TRBJ2-2; TRBD1 aligns across 8 bases. V was pared by 6 bases and J by 6 bases, with 9 bases of the junction left unmatched. Germline CDR1 and CDR2: KGHSH and LQKENI. This CDR3 has 15 amino acids. The CDR3 region has the DNA TGTGCCAGCTCGACTGGACAGGGATTCTCCGGGGAGCTGTTTTTT. Translation gives CASSTGQGFSGELFF.

This rearrangement joins TRBV11-3 to TRBJ2-5; D call uncertain. Germline values: CDR1 SGHNT, CDR2 YENEEA. Trimming stripped 4 bases from V and 7 bases from J, with 13 bases between. There are 13 residues in the CDR3. The CDR3 reads CASSSPAGGTQYF. As DNA, the CDR3 is TGTGCCAGCAGCTCACCTGCCGGTGGGACCCAGTACTTC. Together with reference TRBV11-3 and TRBJ2-5, the CDR3 gives the full variable domain: EAGVVQSPRYKIIEKKQPVAFWCNPISGHNTLYWYLQNLGQGPELLIRYENEEAVDDSQLPKDRFSAERLKGVDSTLKIQPAELGDSAVYLCASSSPAGGTQYFGPGTRLLVL.

The CDR3 DNA follows: TGTGCCAGTATGGGGGGGATAGTGCTGAACACTGAAGCTTTCTTT. Its protein is CASMGGIVLNTEAFF. The V gene is TRBV19, the J gene TRBJ1-1, with a tentative D call TRBD1 (5 bases). Trimming removed 7 bases from V and 0 bases from J, with 15 bases in between. The length of the CDR3 is 15 residues. CDR1 and CDR2 (germline): LNHDA, SQIVND (reference sequence). Combining the CDR3 with reference TRBV19 and TRBJ1-1 gives the whole variable domain DGGITQSPKYLFRKEGQNVTLSCEQNLNHDAMYWYRQDPGQGLRLIYYSQIVNDFQKGDIAEGYSVSREKKESFPLTVTSAQKNPTAFYLCASMGGIVLNTEAFFGQGTRLTVV.

The chain is built from TRBV6-2 or TRBV6-3 and TRBJ1-5; a possible D gene is TRBD1 (6 bases). The CDR3 has 15 amino acids. V was pared by 5 bases and J by 0 bases, with 11 bases between. Germline loops: CDR1 MNHEY, CDR2 SVGEGT. Written as DNA, the CDR3 is TGTGCCAGCAGTGCGGACAGATATAGCAATCAGCCCCAGCATTTT. Its protein is CASSADRYSNQPQHF.

This clone was recorded a few times. The V gene is TRBV10-1, the J gene TRBJ1-1; D gene uncertain. V dropped 6 bases and J dropped 0 bases, with 11 bases sitting between them. CDR3 length equals 14 residues. Per the germline V gene, CDR1 is WNHNN and CDR2 is SYGVQD (reference sequence). The DNA of the CDR3 is TGCGCCAGCAGGGCCGGGATTCTGAACACTGAAGCTTTCTTT. Its translation: CASRAGILNTEAFF.

The chain is built from TRBV4-3 and TRBJ2-7, with TRBD2 matching 9 bases. Germline V gene sequence: CDR1 LGHNA, CDR2 YSLEER. V shed 3 bases and J 5 bases; nucleotides not matched to a gene: 8. The CDR3 contains 15 residues. The CDR3 here is CASSQGLAPSNEQYF. The CDR3 nucleotides read TGCGCCAGCAGCCAGGGACTAGCTCCATCTAACGAGCAGTACTTC.